This T cell receptor (beta chain) was profiled in a study of response to subunit inactivated influenza vaccine. Study-level points and caveats: Each seasonal influenza vaccination, the authors suggested, recruits few new T cells.

Germline CDR1 LNHNV, CDR2 YYDKDF (reference sequence). There are 13 residues in the CDR3. V lost 3 bases to trimming and J lost 6 bases, with 12 bases between them. In TCRdb, the RT-PCR reads were re-called with MiXCR into one record per CDR3 protein. This sample yields around 250,000 distinct CDR3 sequences, of which 10% to 15% are seen a single time; 7.5% to 10% belongs to the top ten. Concerning this clonotype: The antigen is not known.

This sequence was found in a man aged 45 to 65 who received an inactivated influenza vaccine. This material consisted of non-naive T cells sorted from PBMCs, taken around 14 days before vaccination. This chain uses TRBV15 with TRBJ2-7; D unresolved. For the CDR3, the DNA is TGTGCCACCAGCAGGCCGAAGATCGCCGAGCAGTACTTC. It is translated as CATSRPKIAEQYF.